Below are 10 T cell receptor beta chains sequenced from a single sample in a study of cytomegalovirus exposure and HLA in healthy donors. The method was immunoSEQ multiplex PCR; TCRdb's version includes in-frame clones alone and lacks a portion of them. The sample has about 150,000 clones, about 89% seen once. The specimen sequenced was PBMCs. These receptors were taken from a woman aged 18-30 years in good health and CMV-seropositive.

The V call is TRBV29-1, the J call TRBJ2-3; D remains ambiguous. Per the germline V gene, CDR1 is SQVTM and CDR2 is ANQGSEA. Trimming removed 4 bases at V and 1 base at J, with 9 bases between. The CDR3 has 13 residues. The CDR3 bases are TGCAGCGTTGGGAGATCGGGCACAGATACGCAGTATTTT. Its translation is CSVGRSGTDTQYF.

The chain couples TRBV5-6 to TRBJ2-3, with 16 bases matching TRBD2. Trimming cost V 1 base and J 4 bases; bases outside gene matches: 6. The CDR3 is 18 amino acids. Per germline, CDR1 SGHDT and CDR2 YYEEEE. The CDR3 DNA reads as TGTGCCAGCAGCTTGATGGGACTAGCGGGAGGGACGCCAGATACGCAGTATTTT. Translating it yields CASSLMGLAGGTPDTQYF.

The CDR3 DNA reads as TGTGCCAGCAGTGAGCGGTACAGGGCTGTCTCCTACGAGCAGTACTTC. Encoded protein: CASSERYRAVSYEQYF. The chain is built from TRBV6-4 and TRBJ2-7; D might be TRBD1 (6 bases). V lost 3 bases to trimming and J lost 0 bases, with 15 bases between them. The CDR3 has 16 amino acids. Per the germline V gene, CDR1 is MRHNA and CDR2 is SNTAGT.

V usage is TRBV12-5 and J usage is TRBJ2-7; D not resolved. The CDR3 is 11 amino acids. Germline V CDR1 and CDR2: LGHNT, FRNRAP. Trimming left V 5 bases short and J 13 bases short, with 15 bases between. The CDR3 loop is CASGEVSPVYF. The CDR3 DNA follows: TGTGCTAGTGGTGAGGTCTCTCCAGTATACTTC.

This clone was observed a single time. The chain recombines TRBV10-1 with TRBJ2-1; maybe TRBD2 (5 bases). The CDR3 is 13 residues long. The germline V gene encodes CDR1 WNHNN and CDR2 SYGVQD (reference sequence). With 4 bases removed from V and 6 bases from J, the gap between germline ends came to 10 bases. The CDR3 protein is CASSGGSSNEQFF. CDR3 sequence (DNA): TGCGCCAGCAGTGGAGGGAGTAGCAATGAGCAGTTCTTC.

The chain employs TRBV13 and TRBJ2-1; possibly TRBD2 for D (6 bases). Germline V lookup: CDR1 PRHDT, CDR2 FYEKMQ (reference sequence). Trimming took 2 bases from V and 5 from J, leaving 16 bases between them. The CDR3 loop spans 16 amino acids. CDR3 amino acids: CASSLRGLPQNNEQFF. The CDR3 DNA sequence: TGTGCCAGCAGCTTAAGGGGACTCCCACAAAACAATGAGCAGTTCTTC.

V usage is TRBV2 and J usage is TRBJ1-1, with 7 nucleotides matching TRBD1. Unmatched junction bases numbered 5, after V lost 1 base and J lost 6 bases. The germline V gene has CDR1 SNHLY and CDR2 FYNNEI. This CDR3 has 14 amino acids. The CDR3 DNA follows: TGTGCCAGCAGTGAAGGTTTCAGGGGGGCTGAAGCTTTCTTT. Its translation is CASSEGFRGAEAFF.

The chain links TRBV6-1 to TRBJ2-7; the match to TRBD1 covers 7 bases. The CDR3 contains 15 residues. Per the germline V gene, CDR1 is MNHNS and CDR2 is SASEGT. Losses at the gene ends were 6 bases for V and 3 bases for J; bases not matched to a gene: 11. CDR3 sequence reads: CASRGTGTVSYEQYF. Here the CDR3 DNA reads TGTGCCAGCAGGGGTACCGGGACAGTGAGCTACGAGCAGTACTTC.

The genes are TRBV7-6 and TRBJ2-1, with 7 bases aligning to TRBD2. The germline gives CDR1 SGHVS, CDR2 FNYEAQ. The CDR3 spans 15 residues. Trimming cost V 5 bases and J 0 bases; bases outside gene matches: 4. The CDR3 loop reads CASSPGTISYNEQFF. The CDR3 nucleotides are TGTGCCAGCAGCCCCGGGACTATCTCCTACAATGAGCAGTTCTTC.

The chain has TRBV18 and TRBJ2-3; D remains ambiguous. Germline CDR1 KGHSH, CDR2 LQKENI. V was clipped by 0 bases and J by 6 bases, with 16 bases between them. The CDR3 length is 16 residues. CDR3 residues: CASSPPRSGRADTQYF. The DNA of the CDR3 is TGTGCCAGCTCACCACCTCGCAGTGGCAGAGCGGATACGCAGTATTTT.